A single sample is the source of the 29 T cell receptor beta chains below, sequenced in a study of tumor and adjacent non-tumor tissue in lung cancer. The template was RNA from unsorted bulk tissue. Distant lung tissue was collected more than 3 cm away from the tumor edge. TCRbeta libraries were built with three rounds of nested PCR, modified from ARM-PCR. TCRdb itself ran the multiplex PCR reads through MiXCR, one entry per CDR3 protein. Of approximately 80,000 distinct CDR3 sequences in the sample, more than 80% were seen once. Sample: distant non-tumor lung tissue. All receptors derive from a man aged 60 to 69 with non-small cell lung cancer.

A note on this clonotype: A read error may be the cause here, since a much bigger clone is one base away. This chain links TRBV12-3 or TRBV12-4 with TRBJ1-3; the D is unclear. V lost 5 bases and J lost 9, with 14 bases in between. The CDR3 has 13 amino acids. CDR3: CASSLGRRSTIYF. The CDR3 DNA reads TGTGCCAGCAGTCTCGGACGGAGAAGCACCATATATTTT.

With regard to this clonotype: This likely comes from a read error, as the CDR3 has no conserved phenylalanine or tryptophan at its end. V is TRBV29-1 and J is TRBJ1-1; no firm D call. Germline V CDR1 and CDR2: SQVTM, ANQGSEA. The CDR3 covers 13 residues. V was shortened by 6 bases and J by 1 base, with 12 bases between the two germline ends. The CDR3 protein is CSVRIQGNTEAFL. CDR3 in DNA: TGCAGCGTGCGGATACAAGGGAACACTGAAGCTTTCTTA.

Remarks on this clonotype: A read error may produce the germline difference seen at one junction end. The V and J genes are TRBV11-1 and TRBJ2-1, with D possibly TRBD2 on 5 matching bases. Germline V gives CDR1 SGHAT, CDR2 FQDESV (reference sequence). This CDR3 region has 15 residues. The CDR3 spells CVSSLALSGYNEPFF. The CDR3 region has the DNA TGTGTCAGCAGTTTAGCGTTGTCGGGTTACAATGAGCCGTTCTTC.

Of note for this clonotype: The junction shows a germline mismatch at one end, possibly a read error. This chain joins TRBV6-5 and TRBJ2-6; 9 nucleotides agree with TRBD2. The CDR3 totals 17 residues. The germline V gene encodes CDR1 MNHEY and CDR2 SVGAGI. The CDR3 DNA reads TGTGCCAGCGGCCTAGCGGGAACCAGCTCTGGGGCCAACGTCCTGACTTTT. It encodes CASGLAGTSSGANVLTF.

On this clonotype itself: Relative to the germline gene, one junction end is altered; a read error may explain this. The chain carries TRBV6-5 and TRBJ1-6; a weak D match, TRBD1 (5 bases). The CDR3 has 15 amino acids. Germline V lookup: CDR1 MNHEY, CDR2 SVGAGI. The CDR3 sequence: CASIYTTVTDSPLHF. For the CDR3, the DNA is TGTGCTAGCATTTACACGACAGTGACTGATTCACCCCTCCACTTT.

About this clonotype: A junction boundary mismatches the germline segment, possibly from a read error. J is TRBJ2-3 and V is TRBV24-1; D may be TRBD2 (5 bases). Germline V gene sequence: CDR1 KGHDR, CDR2 SFDVKD. This CDR3 is 15 amino acids long. The CDR3: CATNDGAGLADTQYF. CDR3 bases: TGTGCCACCAATGATGGTGCGGGCCTCGCAGATACGCAGTATTTT.

Details on this clonotype: Germline is not matched at one junction end, which may reflect a read error. The chain couples TRBV4-3 to TRBJ2-7; TRBD2 might be the D (5 bases). Germline loops: CDR1 LGHNA, CDR2 YSLEER. The CDR3 has 15 residues. CDR3 nucleotides: TGCGCCATCAGCCAAGAAGTAGCGCCTTCCTACGAGCAGTACTTC. As protein: CAISQEVAPSYEQYF.

This clonotype was observed many times. The DNA for the CDR3 is TGCAGTGCCTCCTGGGACACCCACGAGCAGTACTTC. It is translated as CSASWDTHEQYF. J is TRBJ2-7 and V is TRBV20-1; tentative D call: TRBD1 (6 bases). The CDR3 is 12 amino acids. The V end lost 6 bases, the J end lost 5 bases, and 14 bases lay between the germline ends. The V gene's germline CDR1 is DFQATT and CDR2 SNEGSKA (reference sequence).

In this sample, this clonotype turned up many times. The chain has TRBV5-6 and TRBJ2-1; D possibly corresponds to TRBD1 (6 bases). Between the trimmed V and J ends, which lost 6 bases and 7 bases, there was a span of 23 bases. This CDR3 has 16 residues. CDR1 and CDR2 from the germline V gene are SGHDT and YYEEEE. CDR3 nucleotides: TGTGCCAGCATCCCCTGGGGGCGCTTAAGGCGTAATGAGCAGTTCTTC. It is translated as CASIPWGRLRRNEQFF.

As for this clonotype: The conserved closing phenylalanine or tryptophan is absent in this CDR3, likely reflecting a read error. The genes are TRBV29-1 and TRBJ2-3, with TRBD2 identical over 12 bases. Germline CDR1 is SQVTM and CDR2 is ANQGSEA. The CDR3 consists of 15 residues. In DNA form, the CDR3 reads TGCAGTGTCCCTAGCGGGGGGGCCTTGACAGATACGCAGTATTAT. Its translation: CSVPSGGALTDTQYY.

On this clonotype itself: The junction differs from germline at one of its ends, possibly a read error. The chain combines TRBV11-3 with TRBJ2-2; tentative D call: TRBD2 (6 bases). This CDR3 has 18 amino acids. In germline, CDR1 is SGHNT, CDR2 YENEEA. CDR3 loop: CVSNSPGARGYRAGELFF. The CDR3 DNA reads as TGTGTCAGCAACTCCCCGGGAGCGAGAGGATACAGAGCAGGGGAGCTGTTTTTT.

The chain is built from TRBV4-3 and TRBJ1-1, with D tentatively TRBD1 (5 bases). The CDR3 covers 15 residues. CDR1 is LGHNA, CDR2 YSLEER, per germline. Trimming shortened V by 6 bases and J by 5 bases, and 19 bases separated the two germline ends. CDR3 in amino acids: CASSLEGLLDTEAFF. CDR3 bases: TGCGCCAGCAGTCTAGAGGGGCTACTGGATACTGAAGCTTTCTTT.

The rearrangement links TRBV29-1 to TRBJ2-7; no clear D. Per the germline V gene, CDR1 is SQVTM and CDR2 is ANQGSEA. The CDR3 has 12 amino acids. The CDR3 region is CIVLRPLGEQYF. The CDR3 region has the DNA TGCATCGTCCTTCGCCCCCTCGGGGAGCAGTACTTC.

This clonotype is a singleton in its sample. One end of the junction varies from germline; a read error may be responsible. V and J are TRBV20-1 and TRBJ2-3; 8 bases line up with TRBD2. Per the germline V gene, CDR1 is DFQATT and CDR2 is SNEGSKA (reference sequence). The CDR3 has 15 amino acids. The chain's CDR3 is CNARDYERELDTHYF. DNA for the CDR3: TGCAATGCTAGAGATTACGAGCGGGAGCTGGATACGCATTATTTT.

Details on this clonotype: One end of the junction does not line up with germline, which may come from a read error. The chain is built from TRBV11-2 and TRBJ2-5, with a weak D call TRBD1 (5 bases). Germline CDR1 is SGHAT and CDR2 is FQNNGV. This CDR3 has 16 amino acids. The CDR3 DNA reads TGTGCCAGCAGCTCCACAATGGTGGGGCCAAAGGAGACCCCGTACTTT. It codes for CASSSTMVGPKETPYF.

This clonotype has a single count. Sequence at one end of the junction differs from germline and may be a read error. V gene TRBV11-2 combines with J gene TRBJ2-5, with D possibly matching TRBD2 (5 bases). Germline CDR1 SGHAT, CDR2 FQNNGV. This CDR3 comprises 13 residues. CDR3 sequence (DNA): TGTGTCAGCAGCCCTACAAGGGAGGAGACCCAGTACTTC. It encodes CVSSPTREETQYF.

Remarks on this clonotype: A much larger clone differs by one base, so this may be a read error. The CDR3 nucleotides are TGTGCCAGCTGTTGGGGGTCCGTGGGCTATGGCTACACCTTC. The encoded protein is CASCWGSVGYGYTF. The chain links TRBV12-3 or TRBV12-4 to TRBJ1-2, with D possibly matching TRBD1 (5 bases). This CDR3 contains 14 residues. V dropped 8 bases and J dropped 4 bases, with 17 bases sitting between them.

With respect to this clonotype: No conserved phenylalanine or tryptophan ends this CDR3, so it is likely a read error. The V gene is TRBV20-1, the J gene TRBJ1-5, with 7 bases aligning to TRBD2. The end of the DNA fits TRBJ2-3 better, so the J call may be wrong. This CDR3 is built from 13 residues. Germline assignment: CDR1 DFQATT and CDR2 SNEGSKA (reference sequence). CDR3 sequence (DNA): TGCATTGCCAGTCCGGGGGGAGATCAGCCCCAGTATTAT. Amino acids: CIASPGGDQPQYY.

About this clonotype itself: Compared with germline, one end of the junction differs, possibly owing to a read error. V is TRBV11-2 and J is TRBJ1-6, with D perhaps TRBD1 (5 bases). Germline CDR1 reads SGHAT; CDR2 reads FQNNGV. The CDR3 length is 15 residues. This CDR3 reads CASSLGGDDNSPIHF. The DNA of the CDR3 is TGTGCCAGCAGCTTAGGAGGGGATGATAATTCACCCATCCACTTT.

This chain joins TRBV6-1 and TRBJ1-4; TRBD1 aligns across 8 bases. The germline gives CDR1 MNHNS, CDR2 SASEGT. The trim removed 4 bases at V and 6 bases at J, leaving 7 bases unmatched. This CDR3 has 15 amino acids. The CDR3: CASSGSTGVYEKLFF. CDR3 coding DNA: TGTGCCAGCAGTGGGTCGACAGGGGTCTATGAAAAACTGTTTTTT.

This clonotype was counted at least ten times. The rearrangement links TRBV20-1 to TRBJ2-1; 9 nucleotides line up with TRBD2. The germline gives CDR1 DFQATT, CDR2 SNEGSKA (reference sequence). This CDR3 has 14 amino acids. The J segment lost 4 bases and the V segment lost 0 bases, leaving 1 base of the junction unmatched. Written as DNA, the CDR3 is TGCAGTGCTAGAGAGCTAGCGGGGTACAATGAGCAGTTCTTC. Its protein is CSARELAGYNEQFF.

This clonotype was observed a single time. The chain joins TRBV29-1 to TRBJ1-2, with D uncertain. The germline gives CDR1 SQVTM, CDR2 ANQGSEA. Trimming took 3 bases from V and 7 from J, leaving 12 bases between them. This CDR3 spans 12 amino acids. CDR3 bases: TGCAGCGTTGACGCGTTAGTGGTTGGCTACACCTTC. Translating it yields CSVDALVVGYTF.

On this clonotype: An end of the junction does not agree with germline; a read error may underlie this. The chain employs TRBV4-3 and TRBJ1-2, with 7 bases fitting TRBD1. This CDR3 is built from 14 residues. The germline V gene encodes CDR1 LGHNA and CDR2 YSLEER. CDR3 DNA sequence: TGCACCAGCAGCCATGAACAGGGGAACTATGGCTACACCTTC. It translates to CTSSHEQGNYGYTF.

For this clonotype: One end of the junction does not line up with germline, which may come from a read error. V gene TRBV4-3 combines with J gene TRBJ2-3; TRBD2 aligns across 7 bases. The CDR3 covers 16 residues. CDR1 is LGHNA and CDR2 is YSLEER in the germline V gene. CDR3 in amino acids: CVSIQDIAGTTDTQYF. DNA of the CDR3: TGCGTCAGCATCCAAGATATAGCGGGCACCACAGATACGCAGTATTTT.

This clonotype occurred once. V usage is TRBV29-1 and J usage is TRBJ2-1; 10 bases align to TRBD2. The CDR3 loop spans 15 amino acids. Germline trimming cut 7 bases from V and 5 bases from J; bases unmatched to any gene: 11. The germline V gene encodes CDR1 SQVTM and CDR2 ANQGSEA. The CDR3 here is CSADPGLASNNEQFF. DNA for the CDR3: TGCAGCGCTGACCCGGGACTAGCGTCGAACAATGAGCAGTTCTTC.

As for this clonotype: Just one base apart from a much larger clone, this may be a read error. V gene TRBV12-3 or TRBV12-4 combines with J gene TRBJ2-4; D possibly corresponds to TRBD2 (6 bases). The CDR3 extends over 14 amino acids. V lost 7 bases and J 0 bases, leaving 10 bases between the germline ends. The CDR3 bases are TGTGCCAGCAACTTGGGACTAGCCAAAAACATTCAGTACTTC. It translates to CASNLGLAKNIQYF.

In regard to this clonotype: The junction departs from the called germline gene at one end, perhaps through a read error. V is TRBV6-1 and J is TRBJ1-2; no clear D. CDR3 length: 16 amino acids. Germline V gene lookup returns CDR1 MNHNS and CDR2 SASEGT. DNA of the CDR3: TGTGTCAGCAGTGAACGGGTTTTTGAAGGGCGCTATAGCTACACCTTC. The encoded protein is CVSSERVFEGRYSYTF.

Regarding this clonotype: Given a much more abundant clone one base away, this may be a read error. The chain carries TRBV4-1 and TRBJ2-7; perhaps TRBD2 as D (6 bases). Germline V gene data show CDR1 as MGHRA and CDR2 as YSYEKL. Trimming shortened V by 0 bases and J by 1 base, and 13 bases separated the two germline ends. The CDR3 has 16 amino acids. The CDR3 reads CASSQDFTGGSYEQYF. DNA for the CDR3: TGCGCCAGCAGCCAAGATTTCACCGGGGGATCCTACGAGCAGTACTTC.

A word on this clonotype: One junction end does not reproduce the germline sequence, and a read error may be involved. The CDR3 DNA is TGTGCCAGTAGCCAACTAGCGGGGCGGCAAGAGACCCAGTACTTC. Protein: CASSQLAGRQETQYF. The chain is built from TRBV4-2 and TRBJ2-5; 10 nucleotides agree with TRBD2. The CDR3 contains 15 residues. Germline CDR1 LGHNA, CDR2 YNFKEQ.